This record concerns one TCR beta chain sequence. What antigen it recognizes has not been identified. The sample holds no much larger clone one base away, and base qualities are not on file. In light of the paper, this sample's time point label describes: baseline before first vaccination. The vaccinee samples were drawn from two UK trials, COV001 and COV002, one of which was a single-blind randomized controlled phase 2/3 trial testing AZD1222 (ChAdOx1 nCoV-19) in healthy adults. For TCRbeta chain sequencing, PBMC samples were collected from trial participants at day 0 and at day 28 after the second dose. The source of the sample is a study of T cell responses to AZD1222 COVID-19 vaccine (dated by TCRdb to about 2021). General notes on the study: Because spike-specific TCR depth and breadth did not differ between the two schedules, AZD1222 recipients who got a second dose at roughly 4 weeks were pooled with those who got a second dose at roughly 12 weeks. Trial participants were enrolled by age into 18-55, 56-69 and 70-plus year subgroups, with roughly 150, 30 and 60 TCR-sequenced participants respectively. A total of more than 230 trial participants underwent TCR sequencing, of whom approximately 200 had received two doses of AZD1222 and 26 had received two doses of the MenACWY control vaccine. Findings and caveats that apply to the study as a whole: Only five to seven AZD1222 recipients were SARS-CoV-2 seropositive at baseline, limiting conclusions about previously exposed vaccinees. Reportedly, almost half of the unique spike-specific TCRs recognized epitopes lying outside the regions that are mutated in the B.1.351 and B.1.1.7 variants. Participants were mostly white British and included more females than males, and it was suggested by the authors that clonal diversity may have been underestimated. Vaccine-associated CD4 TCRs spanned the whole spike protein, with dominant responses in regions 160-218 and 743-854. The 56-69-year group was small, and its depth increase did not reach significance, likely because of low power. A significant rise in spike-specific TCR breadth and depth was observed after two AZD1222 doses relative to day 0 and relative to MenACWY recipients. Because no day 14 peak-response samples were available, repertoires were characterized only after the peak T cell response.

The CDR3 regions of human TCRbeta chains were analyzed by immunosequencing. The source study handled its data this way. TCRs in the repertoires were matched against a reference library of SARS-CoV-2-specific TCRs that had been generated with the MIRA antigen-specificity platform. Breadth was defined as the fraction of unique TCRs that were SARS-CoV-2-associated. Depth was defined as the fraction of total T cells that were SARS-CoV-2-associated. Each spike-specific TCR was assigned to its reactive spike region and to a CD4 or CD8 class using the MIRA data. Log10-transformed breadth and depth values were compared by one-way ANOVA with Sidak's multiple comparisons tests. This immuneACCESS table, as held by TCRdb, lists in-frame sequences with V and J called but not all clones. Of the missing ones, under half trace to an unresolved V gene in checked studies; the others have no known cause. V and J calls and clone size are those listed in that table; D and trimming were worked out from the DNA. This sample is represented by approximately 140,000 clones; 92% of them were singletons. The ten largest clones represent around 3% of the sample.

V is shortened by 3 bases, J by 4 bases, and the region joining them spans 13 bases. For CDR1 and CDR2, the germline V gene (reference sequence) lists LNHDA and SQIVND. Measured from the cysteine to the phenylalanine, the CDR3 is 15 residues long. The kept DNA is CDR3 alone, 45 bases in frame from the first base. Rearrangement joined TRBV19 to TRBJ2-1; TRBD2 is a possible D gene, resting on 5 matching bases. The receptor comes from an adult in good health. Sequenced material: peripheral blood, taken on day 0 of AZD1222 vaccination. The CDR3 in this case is CASSIKLEAYNEQFF. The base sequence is TGTGCCAGTAGTATTAAACTAGAGGCTTACAATGAGCAGTTCTTC. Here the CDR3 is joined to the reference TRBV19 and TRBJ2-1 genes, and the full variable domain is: DGGITQSPKYLFRKEGQNVTLSCEQNLNHDAMYWYRQDPGQGLRLIYYSQIVNDFQKGDIAEGYSVSREKKESFPLTVTSAQKNPTAFYLCASSIKLEAYNEQFFGPGTRLTVL.